This TCR beta chain comes out of a study of cytomegalovirus exposure and HLA in healthy donors. The PCR had 60 Vbeta and 13 Jbeta primers. The table came from immunoSEQ multiplex PCR; TCRdb's copy has only in-frame clones and leaves some out. The sample lists about 160,000 clones; roughly 88% were seen once. Study-level findings and limits: 164 TCR beta chains were listed as cytomegalovirus-associated. Analyses of presence/absence relied on an assumption of roughly uniform sequencing depth across donors. An analysis that was carried out later associated 16,951 TCR beta sequences with HLA alleles at 0.05 false discovery rate. In a later analysis, compared with equally common non-associated chains, HLA-associated beta chains were more expanded.

Worth noting for this clone: Its antigen is as yet unknown.

Trimming cost V 5 bases and J 0 bases; bases outside gene matches: 2. This CDR3 region has 14 residues. The V gene's germline CDR1 is SGHVS and CDR2 FNYEAQ. Sequencing used PBMCs. The sequence was obtained from a woman in her late teens or twenties in good health and CMV-seronegative. V gene TRBV7-6 combines with J gene TRBJ1-1; 8 nucleotides agree with TRBD1. The CDR3 loop reads CASSRQGLNTEAFF. The CDR3, as DNA: TGTGCCAGCAGCCGACAGGGGCTGAACACTGAAGCTTTCTTT.